These T cell receptor beta chains were read from a single sample in a study of cytomegalovirus exposure and HLA in healthy donors. Assay: immunoSEQ multiplex PCR; the TCRdb copy retains only in-frame clones and omits some. The sample shows 170,000 or so clones, about 83% of them seen only once. The sample was PBMCs. These receptors were taken from a girl aged 5-17 years in good health and CMV-seropositive. Each CDR3 is given with its conserved first and last residue. D genes are given only for firm matches.

>TRBV7-9|TRBJ1-5|17|TRBD1
TGTGCCAGCAGCTTAGGGGGACAGGGTGGGTTCAATCAGCCCCAGCATTTT
CASSLGGQGGFNQPQHF
>TRBV7-9|TRBJ1-6|16|NA
TGTGCCAGCAGCTTTCGTGAGACTCCGGTTGGATCACCCCTCCACTTT
CASSFRETPVGSPLHF
>TRBV7-9|TRBJ2-5|11|NA
TGTTCCAGCAGTTCTGGCGAGACCCAGTACTTC
CSSSSGETQYF
>TRBV14|TRBJ2-3|15|TRBD1
TGTGCCAGCAGCCAAGGGACAGGGGGCGGGTATACGCAGTATTTT
CASSQGTGGGYTQYF
>TRBV7-2|TRBJ2-1|18|NA
TGTGCCAGCAGTCCTCATCCTAGCGCGCCGGCCCGCCACAATGAGCAGTTCTTC
CASSPHPSAPARHNEQFF
>TRBV5-5|TRBJ1-2|18|TRBD1
TGTGCCAGCAGCCGACGTCCGGGACAGTTGGGGGTTAACTATGGCTACACCTTC
CASSRRPGQLGVNYGYTF
>TRBV7-2|TRBJ2-5|14|TRBD1
TGTGCCAGCAGCCCGGACAGGTGGGAGGAGACCCAGTACTTC
CASSPDRWEETQYF
>TRBV10-1|TRBJ2-1|17|TRBD2
TGCGCCAGCAGTGGGACTAGCGGGTTACACTCCTACAATGAGCAGTTCTTC
CASSGTSGLHSYNEQFF
>TRBV15|TRBJ1-6|13|NA
TGTGCCACGCGGGTTAGTGGTAATTCACCCCTCCACTTT
CATRVSGNSPLHF
>TRBV5-1|TRBJ2-1|15|NA
TGCGCCAGCAGCTCCAGGGATCAGGTCGACAATGAGCAGTTCTTC
CASSSRDQVDNEQFF
>TRBV9|TRBJ1-1|15|NA
TGTGCCAGCAGCGCCGCCCCCGGAGGGAACACTGAAGCTTTCTTT
CASSAAPGGNTEAFF
>TRBV19|TRBJ2-7|15|TRBD1
TGTGCCAGTAGTATCGGAACAGGGGTCTTGTACGAGCAGTACTTC
CASSIGTGVLYEQYF
>TRBV7-2|TRBJ1-2|14|TRBD1
TGTGCCAGCAGCTGGACAGGGGGCACCTATGGCTACACCTTC
CASSWTGGTYGYTF
>TRBV15|TRBJ1-5|14|NA
TGTGCCACCGCCCTTGGGCGTAGCAATCAGCCCCAGCATTTT
CATALGRSNQPQHF
>TRBV19|TRBJ1-4|18|NA
TGTGCCAGTAGTATAGCACAGGGTTTACTGAAAACTAATGAAAAACTGTTTTTT
CASSIAQGLLKTNEKLFF